The 31 T cell receptor beta chains given below trace back to one sample, sequenced in a study of CD4 T cells in relation to SARS-CoV-2 and coronaviruses. The unexposed donors gave CD4+ T cells in about 2010-2019, prior to COVID-19. Clones were sequenced by immunoSEQ multiplex PCR, and TCRdb holds only the in-frame ones, with some missing. Of nearly 70,000 clones listed, approximately 93% are singletons. Sequenced material: naive CD4+ T cells from PBMCs. The sample's subset: naive CD4+ T cells isolated by negative enrichment. The receptor set was obtained from a human donor in good health.

The V and J genes are TRBV6-4 and TRBJ1-1, with 8 bases matching TRBD1. V lost 6 bases and J lost 5; bases outside the gene matches: 8. There are 14 residues in the CDR3. Germline values: CDR1 MRHNA, CDR2 SNTAGT. The CDR3 DNA reads as TGTGCCAGCAGCGCCACAGGGGGAGGGACTGAAGCTTTCTTT. The encoded protein is CASSATGGGTEAFF.

This chain uses TRBV30 with TRBJ2-7; D unresolved. The CDR3 length is 16 residues. Germline V CDR1 and CDR2: GTSNPN, SVGIG (reference sequence). Deletions cut 3 bases from V and 0 bases from J, with 18 bases between. In nucleotides, the CDR3 is TGTGCCTGGAGAAGTGCTCCGGGCTCCCGCTCCTACGAGCAGTACTTC. It encodes CAWRSAPGSRSYEQYF. The complete variable domain, with remaining parts taken from reference TRBV30 and TRBJ2-7, reads SQTIHQWPATLVQPVGSPLSLECTVEGTSNPNLYWYRQAAGRGLQLLFYSVGIGQISSEVPQNLSASRPQDRQFILSSKKLLLSDSGFYLCAWRSAPGSRSYEQYFGPGTRLTVT.

V is TRBV5-1 and J is TRBJ2-3, with 7 bases lining up with TRBD1. Germline CDR1 SGHRS, CDR2 YFSETQ. CDR3 length equals 17 residues. The V gene end was trimmed by 0 bases and the J gene end by 4 bases; junction bases not matched to a gene: 11. As DNA, the CDR3 is TGCGCCAGCAGCTTGGGTCCCGACAGGGTAGGGGCAGATACGCAGTATTTT. Its protein product is CASSLGPDRVGADTQYF.

The gene calls are TRBV27 and TRBJ1-2, with D possibly TRBD1 on 6 matching bases. CDR1 and CDR2 (germline): MNHEY, SMNVEV (reference sequence). The CDR3 spans 13 residues. V dropped 5 bases and J dropped 1 base, with 8 bases sitting between them. The CDR3 DNA reads TGTGCCAGCAGTCGCAGGGGTAACTATGGCTACACCTTC. Translating it yields CASSRRGNYGYTF.

The J gene is TRBJ2-7, the V gene TRBV2; 11 bases are shared with TRBD2. The CDR3 is made up of 15 amino acids. The germline V gene has CDR1 SNHLY and CDR2 FYNNEI. The ends lost 4 bases at V and 7 bases at J; junction bases unmatched: 9. DNA of the CDR3: TGTGCCAGCAGTGGCCTGGGACTAGCGGTGGAGGAGCAGTACTTC. It yields the protein CASSGLGLAVEEQYF.

This clone showed up just once. The chain links TRBV9 to TRBJ2-3, with TRBD2 matching over 12 bases. CDR1 is SGDLS, CDR2 YYNGEE, per germline. This CDR3 is 16 amino acids long. J lost 5 bases, V lost 4 bases, and 8 bases had no gene match. The CDR3: CASSPRLAGVQDTQYF. CDR3 in DNA: TGTGCCAGCAGCCCTCGACTAGCGGGAGTTCAAGATACGCAGTATTTT.

The chain links TRBV6-5 to TRBJ2-7, with D perhaps assigned TRBD1 or TRBD2 (7 bases each). Germline V gene lookup returns CDR1 MNHEY and CDR2 SVGAGI. The CDR3 totals 14 residues. Trimming removed 6 bases at V and 2 bases at J, with 14 bases between. The CDR3 nucleotides are TGTGCCAGCAGGTCGCGGGGGACAGCCTACGAGCAGTACTTC. Protein product: CASRSRGTAYEQYF.

The chain couples TRBV9 to TRBJ1-5, with no clear D. CDR1 is SGDLS and CDR2 is YYNGEE in the germline V gene. This CDR3 contains 15 residues. Trimming pared 4 bases from V and 2 bases from J, leaving 13 bases between. CDR3 loop: CASSPRGSGNQPQHF. CDR3 in DNA: TGTGCCAGCAGCCCTCGAGGGAGTGGCAATCAGCCCCAGCATTTT.

The J gene is TRBJ1-5, the V gene TRBV5-1; D gene unclear. CDR1 and CDR2 from the germline V gene are SGHRS and YFSETQ. This CDR3 has 15 residues. Trimming stripped 1 base from V and 0 bases from J, with 8 bases between. CDR3 coding DNA: TGCGCCAGCAGCTTGACACCCAATAGCAATCAGCCCCAGCATTTT. The encoded protein is CASSLTPNSNQPQHF.

In nucleotides, the CDR3 is TGCAGCGTTGAGGGACTAGCGGCTACCGGGGAGCTGTTTTTT. Protein product: CSVEGLAATGELFF. This chain uses TRBV29-1 with TRBJ2-2, with 11 positions matching TRBD2. This CDR3 region has 14 residues. From germline, CDR1 is SQVTM and CDR2 ANQGSEA. Unmatched junction bases numbered 2, after V lost 3 bases and J lost 5 bases.

This chain uses TRBV24-1 with TRBJ2-7, with 10 bases fitting TRBD1. The CDR3 extends over 19 amino acids. CDR1 and CDR2 from the germline V gene are KGHDR and SFDVKD. V lost 4 bases, J lost 4 bases, and 18 bases stayed unmatched. The DNA for the CDR3 is TGTGCCACCAGTGAGCCCTCCGAGTTATGGGACAGGGGAGAATACGAGCAGTACTTC. Its translation is CATSEPSELWDRGEYEQYF.

This clone was seen once. The chain links TRBV20-1 to TRBJ2-1; no firm D call. V was trimmed by 1 base and J by 7 bases, leaving 5 bases between them. The CDR3 runs to 11 residues. CDR1 DFQATT and CDR2 SNEGSKA come from the germline V gene (reference sequence). The CDR3 nucleotides are TGCAGTGCTAGAGGTTTTAATGAGCAGTTCTTC. This sequence encodes CSARGFNEQFF.

This chain joins TRBV5-5 and TRBJ2-3; D is perhaps TRBD2 (6 bases). Trimming removed 4 bases from V and 3 bases from J, with 18 bases in between. CDR3 length equals 16 residues. Germline V lookup: CDR1 SGHKS, CDR2 YYEKEE (reference sequence). The CDR3 spells CASSPFSLAPTDTQYF. CDR3 nucleotides: TGTGCCAGCAGCCCCTTCTCACTAGCCCCAACAGATACGCAGTATTTT.

This chain connects TRBV20-1 to TRBJ2-3, with 7 bases lining up with TRBD1. Per the germline V gene, CDR1 is DFQATT and CDR2 is SNEGSKA (reference sequence). J gave up 4 bases and V 3 bases, and 4 bases lay outside the gene matches. The CDR3 totals 13 residues. The CDR3, as DNA: TGCAGTGCTAGTCCCCAGGGGGCAGATACGCAGTATTTT. This translates into CSASPQGADTQYF.

The rearrangement uses TRBV5-4 and TRBJ2-5; 9 nucleotides match TRBD1. The CDR3 spans 15 residues. V lost 4 bases and J lost 5; bases outside the gene matches: 9. Germline lookup yields CDR1 SGHNT and CDR2 YYREEE (reference sequence). The CDR3 DNA follows: TGTGCCAGCAGCGCGGGACAGGGTCGGTCGGAGACCCAGTACTTC. This sequence encodes CASSAGQGRSETQYF.

The genes are TRBV5-8 and TRBJ2-1, with a weak D call TRBD2 (5 bases). Per germline, CDR1 SGHTS and CDR2 YDEGEE. V gave up 6 bases and J gave up 5 bases, with 15 bases separating them. CDR3 length: 14 residues. The CDR3 sequence: CASIPERYHNEQFF. The CDR3 bases are TGTGCCAGCATCCCAGAGCGGTACCACAATGAGCAGTTCTTC.

The rearrangement uses TRBV18 and TRBJ2-3; 8 bases align to TRBD2. V lost 2 bases, J lost 3 bases, and 7 bases stayed unmatched. Germline CDR1 KGHSH, CDR2 LQKENI. The CDR3 consists of 16 residues. In DNA, the CDR3 is TGTGCCAGCTCACCAGGCCTAGCGGGTGGTACAGATACGCAGTATTTT. Translated: CASSPGLAGGTDTQYF.

The rearrangement joins TRBV11-2 to TRBJ1-2; D is unclear. V lost 5 bases, J lost 5 bases, and 15 bases lay in between. The length of the CDR3 is 14 residues. Germline V gives CDR1 SGHAT, CDR2 FQNNGV. CDR3 nucleotide sequence: TGTGCCAGCAGCCCCCCGATTAAAGGATATGGCTACACCTTC. Residues: CASSPPIKGYGYTF.

The J gene is TRBJ2-3, the V gene TRBV6-5; either TRBD1 or TRBD2 may supply D (6 bases each). Germline V CDR1 and CDR2: MNHEY, SVGAGI. The CDR3 covers 14 residues. The V gene lost 8 bases and the J gene lost 2 bases, with 14 bases spanning the gap. The CDR3 coding sequence is TGTGCCAGCTGGGGGGCCCCGGACACAGATACGCAGTATTTT. Its protein product is CASWGAPDTDTQYF.

The J gene is TRBJ2-1, the V gene TRBV5-4, with TRBD1 matching 9 bases. The CDR3 has 14 residues. CDR1 and CDR2 (germline): SGHNT, YYREEE (reference sequence). With 0 bases clipped from V and 5 bases from J, the junction kept 0 bases outside the gene matches. CDR3: CASSLDRGHNEQFF. DNA of the CDR3: TGTGCCAGCAGCTTGGACAGGGGGCACAATGAGCAGTTCTTC.

This clone was seen once. For the CDR3, the DNA is TGCGCCAGCAGCTTGCTCCAGGGGGGCTCCTACGAGCAGTACTTC. Translation gives CASSLLQGGSYEQYF. The chain is built from TRBV5-1 and TRBJ2-7, with D maybe TRBD1 (7 bases). V was clipped by 1 base and J by 0 bases, with 11 bases between them. This CDR3 comprises 15 residues. CDR1 and CDR2 (germline): SGHRS, YFSETQ.

V usage is TRBV27 and J usage is TRBJ2-3; 8 bases agree with TRBD1. This CDR3 is built from 17 residues. Germline V lookup: CDR1 MNHEY, CDR2 SMNVEV (reference sequence). Unmatched junction bases numbered 15, after V lost 5 bases and J lost 5 bases. The CDR3 spells CASSSRQGRTGEDTQYF. CDR3 bases: TGTGCCAGCAGTAGCCGACAGGGGCGCACGGGGGAAGATACGCAGTATTTT.

This clone has only one observation. This chain's CDR3 is CASIPGTGVYEQYF. In DNA, the CDR3 is TGTGCCAGCATCCCCGGGACAGGAGTTTACGAGCAGTACTTC. The rearrangement joins TRBV28 to TRBJ2-7; 8 bases line up with TRBD1. This CDR3 is built from 14 residues. With 7 bases clipped from V and 4 bases from J, the junction kept 9 bases outside the gene matches. CDR1 and CDR2 (germline): MDHEN, SYDVKM.

The CDR3 loop is CASSSEGMQTQYF. The DNA of the CDR3 is TGTGCCAGCAGCTCTGAGGGTATGCAGACCCAGTACTTC. This chain joins TRBV11-3 and TRBJ2-5; D may be TRBD2 (5 bases). The CDR3 extends over 13 amino acids. From germline, CDR1 is SGHNT and CDR2 YENEEA. V lost 4 bases, J lost 6 bases, and 12 bases lay in between.

The CDR3 loop reads CASSSGVTGELFF. In DNA form, the CDR3 reads TGTGCCAGCAGTTCGGGGGTTACCGGGGAGCTGTTTTTT. This chain connects TRBV12-3 or TRBV12-4 to TRBJ2-2; possible D gene TRBD2, 6 bases. V shed 4 bases and J shed 5 bases, with 8 bases lying between them. CDR3 length: 13 residues.

The rearrangement links TRBV5-8 to TRBJ1-2, with TRBD1 identical over 7 bases. Germline CDR1 SGHTS, CDR2 YDEGEE. CDR3 size: 13 residues. After removal of 4 bases from V and 5 bases from J, the junction contained 5 bases not matched to a gene. This chain's CDR3 is CASSVQGRYGYTF. The CDR3 region has the DNA TGTGCCAGCAGCGTACAGGGGAGATATGGCTACACCTTC.

The chain employs TRBV29-1 and TRBJ2-7; D gene uncertain. Germline-derived CDR1 and CDR2 are SQVTM and ANQGSEA. Trimming stripped 5 bases from V and 2 bases from J, with 10 bases between. The CDR3 totals 12 residues. DNA for the CDR3: TGCAGCGTTTTCGTTCCGGCCTACGAGCAGTACTTC. This translates into CSVFVPAYEQYF.

This chain links TRBV6-6 with TRBJ1-4; D is ambiguous. Germline V lookup: CDR1 MNHNY, CDR2 SVGAGI (reference sequence). There are 12 residues in the CDR3. The germline V and J ends were trimmed by 4 bases and 2 bases, with 2 bases remaining between them. The CDR3 loop is CASSSTNEKLFF. CDR3 nucleotides: TGTGCCAGCAGTTCTACTAATGAAAAACTGTTTTTT.

J is TRBJ2-2 and V is TRBV27; D may correspond to TRBD1 or TRBD2 (6 bases each). Germline V gives CDR1 MNHEY, CDR2 SMNVEV (reference sequence). V dropped 6 bases and J dropped 6 bases, with 23 bases sitting between them. The CDR3 runs to 17 residues. The CDR3 is CASSFRGLLGFAGELFF. The CDR3 DNA reads TGTGCCAGCAGCTTTCGGGGGCTCCTCGGATTCGCCGGGGAGCTGTTTTTT.

This chain joins TRBV9 and TRBJ2-4, with D tentatively TRBD2 (6 bases). Germline values: CDR1 SGDLS, CDR2 YYNGEE. V was pared by 0 bases and J by 3 bases, with 16 bases between. The CDR3 consists of 17 residues. CDR3 DNA sequence: TGTGCCAGCAGCGTAGATCAGGGCGGGATTGGCAAAAACATTCAGTACTTC. Amino acid sequence: CASSVDQGGIGKNIQYF.

V usage is TRBV27 and J usage is TRBJ1-1; D uncertain. V was cut by 3 bases and J by 11 bases, with 16 bases left in between. From germline, CDR1 is MNHEY and CDR2 SMNVEV (reference sequence). The CDR3 sequence is 13 residues long. This CDR3 reads CASSFNLRSEAFF. The CDR3 bases are TGTGCCAGCAGTTTTAATTTACGATCGGAGGCTTTCTTT.